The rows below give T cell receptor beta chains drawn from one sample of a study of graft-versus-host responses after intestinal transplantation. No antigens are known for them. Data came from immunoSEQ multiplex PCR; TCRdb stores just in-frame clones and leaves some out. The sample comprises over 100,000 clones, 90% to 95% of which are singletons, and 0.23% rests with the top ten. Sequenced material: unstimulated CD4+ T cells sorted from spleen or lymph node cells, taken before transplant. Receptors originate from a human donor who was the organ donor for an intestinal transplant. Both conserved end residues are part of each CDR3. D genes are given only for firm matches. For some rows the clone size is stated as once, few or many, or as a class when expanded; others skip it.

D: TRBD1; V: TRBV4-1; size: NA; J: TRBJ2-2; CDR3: CASSQDPGGLYTGELFF; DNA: TGCGCCAGCAGCCAAGACCCAGGGGGCCTGTACACCGGGGAGCTGTTTTTT
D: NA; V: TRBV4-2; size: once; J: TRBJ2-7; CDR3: CASSQTGEIYEQYF; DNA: TGTGCCAGCAGCCAAACGGGAGAAATCTACGAGCAGTACTTC
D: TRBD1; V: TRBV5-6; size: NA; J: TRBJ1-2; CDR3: CASSNLDRDSYGYTF; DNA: TGTGCCAGCAGTAACCTGGACAGGGATTCTTATGGCTACACCTTC
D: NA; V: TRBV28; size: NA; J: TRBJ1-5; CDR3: CASSLPQHQPQHF; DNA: TGTGCCAGCAGTCTACCCCAACATCAGCCCCAGCATTTT
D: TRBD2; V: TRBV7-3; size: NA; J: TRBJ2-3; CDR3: CASRPRSGRESTDTQYF; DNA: TGTGCCAGCAGACCCAGGAGCGGGAGGGAAAGCACAGATACGCAGTATTTT
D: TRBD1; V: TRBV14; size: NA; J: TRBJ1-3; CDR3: CASSRRTGRNTIYF; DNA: TGTGCCAGCAGCCGTCGGACAGGGAGAAACACCATATATTTT
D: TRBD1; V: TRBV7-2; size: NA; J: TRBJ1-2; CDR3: CASSRSTGEGYTF; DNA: TGTGCCAGCAGCCGATCGACAGGGGAAGGCTACACCTTC
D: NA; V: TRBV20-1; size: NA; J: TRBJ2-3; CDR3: CSKEGTDTQYF; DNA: TGCAGTAAGGAGGGGACAGATACGCAGTATTTT
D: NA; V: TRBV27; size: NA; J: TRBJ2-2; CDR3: CATTAYSNTGELFF; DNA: TGTGCCACCACAGCGTATTCGAACACCGGGGAGCTGTTTTTT
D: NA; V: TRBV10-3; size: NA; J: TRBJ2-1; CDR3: CAINDLGSGEQFF; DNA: TGTGCCATCAACGACCTAGGCTCCGGGGAGCAGTTCTTC
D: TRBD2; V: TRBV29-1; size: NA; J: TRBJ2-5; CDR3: CSVEYLAGVGGETQYF; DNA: TGCAGCGTTGAATACCTAGCGGGAGTAGGGGGGGAGACCCAGTACTTC
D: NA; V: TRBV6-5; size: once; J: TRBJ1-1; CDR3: CASSFSSRGNTEAFF; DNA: TGTGCCAGCAGTTTTTCCTCGAGGGGGAACACTGAAGCTTTCTTT
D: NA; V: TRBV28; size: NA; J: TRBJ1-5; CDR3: CASSETGGQPQHF; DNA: TGTGCCAGCAGTGAGACCGGGGGTCAGCCCCAGCATTTT
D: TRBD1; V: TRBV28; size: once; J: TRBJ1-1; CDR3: CAVSGRDWDSFDPNTEAFF; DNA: TGTGCCGTGAGCGGGCGTGATTGGGACAGCTTTGACCCAAACACTGAAGCTTTCTTT
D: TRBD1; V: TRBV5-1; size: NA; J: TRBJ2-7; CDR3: CASSFIYRGNEQYF; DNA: TGCGCCAGCAGCTTTATTTACAGGGGAAACGAGCAGTACTTC
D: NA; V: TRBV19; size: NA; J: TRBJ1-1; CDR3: CASSMGRNTEAFF; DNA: TGTGCCAGTAGTATGGGCAGGAACACTGAAGCTTTCTTT
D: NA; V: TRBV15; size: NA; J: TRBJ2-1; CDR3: CATSRDAAKLESYKQFF; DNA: TGTGCCACCAGCAGAGATGCGGCCAAACTAGAGTCGTATAAGCAGTTCTTC
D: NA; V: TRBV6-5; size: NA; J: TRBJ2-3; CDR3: CASRHPGADTQYF; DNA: TGTGCCAGCAGGCATCCCGGAGCAGATACGCAGTATTTT
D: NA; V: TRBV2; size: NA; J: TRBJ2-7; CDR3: CASSDTYEQYF; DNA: TGTGCCAGCAGTGACACCTACGAGCAGTACTTC
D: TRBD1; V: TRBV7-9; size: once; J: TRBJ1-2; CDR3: CASSTWTGFGGYTF; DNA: TGTGCCAGCAGCACCTGGACAGGGTTCGGTGGCTACACCTTC
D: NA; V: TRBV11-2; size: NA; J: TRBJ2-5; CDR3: CASSFQRFRFGTQYF; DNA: TGTGCCAGCAGCTTTCAGCGCTTTCGATTTGGGACCCAGTACTTC
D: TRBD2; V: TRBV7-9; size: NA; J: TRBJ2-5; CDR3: CASSLVVLAGGKDKETQYF; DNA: TGTGCCAGCAGCTTAGTTGTCCTAGCGGGAGGGAAAGACAAAGAGACCCAGTACTTC
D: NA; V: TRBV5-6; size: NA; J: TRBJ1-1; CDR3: CASSWDMNTEAFF; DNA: TGTGCCAGCAGCTGGGATATGAACACTGAAGCTTTCTTT
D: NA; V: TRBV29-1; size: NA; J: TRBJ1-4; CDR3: CSVTTPTTNEKLFF; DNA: TGCAGCGTAACGACACCCACAACTAATGAAAAACTGTTTTTT
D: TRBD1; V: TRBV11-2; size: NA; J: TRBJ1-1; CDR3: CASSQRTGTGGPEAFF; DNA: TGTGCCAGCAGCCAACGGACAGGGACGGGGGGACCTGAAGCTTTCTTT
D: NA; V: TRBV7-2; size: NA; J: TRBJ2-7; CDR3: CASRKALTYEQYF; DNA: TGTGCCAGCAGAAAAGCACTGACGTACGAGCAGTACTTC
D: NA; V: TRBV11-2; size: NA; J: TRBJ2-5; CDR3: CASSLDIGETQYF; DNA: TGTGCCAGCAGCTTAGATATAGGGGAGACCCAGTACTTC
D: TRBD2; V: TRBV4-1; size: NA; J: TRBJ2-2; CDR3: CASSRAGLETGELFF; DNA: TGCGCCAGCAGCCGAGCGGGACTGGAAACCGGGGAGCTGTTTTTT
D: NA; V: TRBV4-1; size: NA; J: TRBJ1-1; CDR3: CASSHPALNTEAFF; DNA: TGCGCCAGCAGCCACCCCGCCTTGAACACTGAAGCTTTCTTT
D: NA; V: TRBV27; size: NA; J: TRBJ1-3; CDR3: CASSAIRGAGNTIYF; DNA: TGTGCCAGCAGTGCAATCAGAGGGGCTGGAAACACCATATATTTT
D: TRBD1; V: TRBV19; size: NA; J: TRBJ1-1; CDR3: CASRRGRGQGGTEAFF; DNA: TGTGCCAGTAGGCGTGGACGAGGACAGGGGGGCACTGAAGCTTTCTTT
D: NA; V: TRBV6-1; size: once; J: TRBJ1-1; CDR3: CASSTQTLYGTEAFF; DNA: TGTGCCAGCAGTACGCAGACACTTTATGGCACTGAAGCTTTCTTT
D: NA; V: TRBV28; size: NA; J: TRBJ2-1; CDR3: CASKGPSYNEQFF; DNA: TGTGCCAGCAAAGGTCCCTCCTACAATGAGCAGTTCTTC
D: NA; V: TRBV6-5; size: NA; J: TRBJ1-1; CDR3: CASSNEGGNTEAFF; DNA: TGTGCCAGCAGTAACGAAGGGGGGAACACTGAAGCTTTCTTT
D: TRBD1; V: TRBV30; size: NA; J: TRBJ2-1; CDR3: CAFRDRYNEQFF; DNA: TGTGCCTTCCGGGACAGGTACAATGAGCAGTTCTTC
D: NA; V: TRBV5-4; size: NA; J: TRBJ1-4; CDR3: CASSTDSGNEKLFF; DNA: TGTGCCAGCAGCACGGACAGTGGTAATGAAAAACTGTTTTTT
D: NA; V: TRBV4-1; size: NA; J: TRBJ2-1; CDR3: CASSQDPITYNEQFF; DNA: TGCGCCAGCAGCCAAGACCCTATTACCTACAATGAGCAGTTCTTC
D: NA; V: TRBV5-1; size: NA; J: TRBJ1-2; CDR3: CASSLESYYGYTF; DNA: TGCGCCAGCAGCTTGGAAAGTTACTATGGCTACACCTTC
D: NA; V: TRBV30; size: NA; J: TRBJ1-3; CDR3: CAWSGQGLSGNTIYF; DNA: TGTGCCTGGAGTGGGCAGGGGCTCTCTGGAAACACCATATATTTT
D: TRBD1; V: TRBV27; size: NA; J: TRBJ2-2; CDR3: CASSQTRDSGELFF; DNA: TGTGCCAGCAGTCAAACCCGGGACAGCGGGGAGCTGTTTTTT